Sequencing of this T cell receptor beta chain was carried out in a study of cytomegalovirus exposure and HLA in healthy donors (dated by TCRdb to about 2017). In terms of the full investigation: An earlier analysis of 587 of the donors reported about 280 Gb of sequence data and 100 million to 120 million unique TCR beta sequences obtained from about 200 million T cells. In an earlier analysis of roughly 600 of the donors, high-throughput TCR beta sequencing was used to judge whether each TCR beta V gene segment behaved as functional or pseudogenic. Both class I and class II loci were covered by HLA typing, at four-digit resolution. In addition to the first cohort of around 670 subjects, a separate validation cohort of approximately 130 different subjects was used. A later analysis re-analyzed previously published TCR beta repertoires from 500 to 700 donors and added high-resolution HLA genotyping to study TCR occurrence patterns. A later genetic analysis used genome-wide SNP genotypes for about 60% of the roughly 700 donors, treating that subset as a discovery cohort. Donor age, sex, ethnicity and CMV serostatus were compiled together with the repertoire data. An early release that covered fewer than 800 HLA-typed donors contained approximately 300 gigabases of sequencing data and approximately 85 million unique TCR sequences. On average, around 240,000 unique TCR beta nucleotide sequences were sequenced per donor among a few hundred genotyped donors of the cohort, with around 19% of those sequences being non-productive. Of the roughly 400 genotyped donors, more than 75% were placed in the genetic ancestry cluster associated with self-reported Caucasian donors. To predict cytomegalovirus infection status, the study combined high-throughput TCR immunosequencing, statistical association of individual TCRs with disease status, and machine learning. The study used immunosequencing to profile the T cell repertoires of 666 subjects and linked those repertoires to cytomegalovirus serostatus. The study was designed to test whether signatures of past pathogen exposure could be identified by cataloging public T cell receptors. The number of donors typed differed by locus, with roughly 629-640 for A, B, C, DRB1 and DQB1, roughly 520 for DQA1, 600 to 610 for DPA1, and some 470 for DPB1. Five DR-DQ haplotypes were treated as single units for association and clustering because of strong linkage in the cohort. Every discovery cohort repertoire had been produced on one sequencing platform. The later analysis used no new phenotypic data to find candidate immune exposures, relying instead on TCR beta sequences and their occurrence across donors. Overall study outcomes, separate from this receptor: CMV serostatus was the only immune exposure information available for the cohort. When HLA alleles, especially DR and DQ, strongly co-occurred, attributing TCR associations to individual alleles was difficult. Because counts were too low, roughly 17 rarely observed V segments, including chromosome 9 orphons, were left out of the earlier analysis of approximately 580 of the donors. The classifier was reported to diagnose cytomegalovirus status with high specificity and sensitivity in both the original and validation cohorts. A further reported finding was that TCR beta sequences accurately predicted the HLA-A and HLA-B alleles for most subjects in the first cohort. Compared with equally common non-associated chains, HLA-associated TCR beta chains in a later analysis were more clonally expanded and had lower generation probabilities. The study gave a list of under 200 TCR beta chains associated with cytomegalovirus. HLA typing was unavailable for some donors at each locus, so association tests used only the typed subset. The cohort was sequenced for TCR beta chains only, and without alpha or paired-chain data the features that could be detected were limited. Most TCR sequences were seen in very few donors, while some public TCRs were found in many individuals. Specific HLA alleles were associated with roughly 16,000 TCR beta sequences at a false discovery rate of 0.05 in a later analysis. Because the 87-base-pair reads could not distinguish some IMGT-functional V segments, including TRBV6-2 and TRBV6-3, those segments were excluded. According to a later genetic analysis, donors in an Asian-associated ancestry cluster had fewer N-insertions in productive TCRs than the approximately 710-donor mean. The authors suggested that the approach could potentially be extended to other disease states and immunological phenotypes. A few of the identified cytomegalovirus-associated TCR beta chains were confirmed in vitro to be specific for cytomegalovirus antigens. Roughly uniform sequencing depth across donors was assumed in presence/absence analyses, although this assumption may not hold. A later genetic analysis associated a missense DCLRE1C variant with V-gene and J-gene trimming of TCR beta chains, and an independent cohort replicated the association. Linkage disequilibrium might explain the correlated functional status among segregating V segments, but an unknown experimental factor could not be ruled out. The sequencing pipeline was judged likely to have produced a cluster of highly shared sequence variants as a technical artifact. In a later analysis, several top co-occurrence clusters were reported to appear linked to parvovirus B19, influenza, CMV and Epstein-Barr virus. An earlier analysis of around 600 of the donors showed that most TCR beta V segments appeared in productive rearrangements either about 87% or about 30% of the time, which broadly matched IMGT annotations. According to a later analysis, most CMV-associated TCR beta chains appeared to be HLA-restricted, and the HLA associations seemed to be driven largely by CMV exposure. In a later analysis, TCR association rates were found to vary across HLA loci, with the most associated TCRs seen for DRB1 alleles and the fewest for HLA-C alleles.

Only a few counts were recorded for this clone. The clone's antigen remains unknown. Per-base qualities were not stored, and no clone one base away is much larger. Spanning cysteine to phenylalanine, the CDR3 consists of 14 amino acids. The retained sequence is limited to the CDR3, 42 bases, with the frame set at the first base. The V end gives up 6 bases and the J end 6 bases, leaving 7 bases in the junction not matched to a gene. The germline V gene yields MGHDK for CDR1 and SYGVNS for CDR2. The cohort comprised 666 healthy bone marrow donors. Cohort members were all nominally healthy when sampled, although unrecorded immune exposures were likely present. The donor was CMV seronegative and was included in the group of 352 seronegative cohort members. A peripheral blood sample was provided by each donor, and peripheral blood mononuclear cells were used for TCR beta sequencing. The Qiagen DNeasy Blood Extraction Kit was used to extract genomic DNA from the blood cell samples.

The library was generated by the immunoSEQ multiplex PCR assay. For the multiplex PCR, a mixture combining 60 forward primers for TCR Vbeta segments and 13 reverse primers for TCR Jbeta segments was used. Amplification of the CDR3 region of rearranged TCR beta genes was performed with a multiplex PCR assay on genomic DNA. On the Illumina HiSeq System, the amplified TCR beta libraries were sequenced as 87-base-pair reads. In the authors' own workflow: In a later analysis, some 80 million unique TCR beta chains were counted across the approximately 640 repertoires, and around 11 million of these chains were shared by at least two donors. Raw reads were error-corrected and collapsed into unique sequences with a nearest-neighbor algorithm that merged closely related sequences to remove PCR and sequencing errors. V, D and J gene segments were assigned by aligning CDR3 sequences to IMGT reference sequences. Each retained sequence needed at least a six-nucleotide match to both a V gene segment and a J gene segment. Rearrangements were classified as productive when the CDR3 lacked stop codons and remained in frame with V and J, and all other rearrangements were classified as non-productive. CDR3 was defined according to IMGT convention as the region running from the second conserved V-encoded cysteine to the conserved J-encoded phenylalanine. Sequences without an unambiguous match to a single V gene segment were excluded from the earlier analysis of about 640 of the donors. In an earlier analysis of almost 600 of the donors, a V segment was called functional when productive rearrangements were above 56.7%, and segregating when the standard deviation between donors exceeded 5%. A statistical classification framework was built for diagnosing cytomegalovirus status from the catalog of TCR beta chain sequences. A later analysis assigned V and J genes by comparing TCR nucleotide sequences with IMGT/GENE-DB human TR gene sequences. In a later analysis, CDR3 sequences and most-parsimonious VDJ recombination scenarios were assigned using the TCRdist pipeline. In a later analysis, every TCR beta chain was defined by the combination of its CDR3 amino acid sequence and its V-gene family, and reads without a unique V-gene family were dropped. To address suspected cross-contamination and a sequencing artifact, a later analysis removed 450 to 700 highly shared, low-generation-probability nucleotide sequences. A later analysis calculated a clonal expansion index for each public chain from normalized within-repertoire ranks of inferred template counts. In a later analysis, generation probabilities were computed using a VDJ recombination model fitted to out-of-frame rearrangements, and the results were checked against IGoR. A later analysis scored TCR-TCR, TCR-HLA and TCR-CMV co-occurrence with hypergeometric tests, applying a repertoire-size bias correction to TCR pairs. To estimate false discovery rates, a later analysis permuted the HLA or CMV assignments 20 times. A later analysis grouped co-occurring TCRs with DBSCAN, adding TCRdist sequence similarity when clustering within HLA-allele-positive subsets. Co-occurrence clustering excluded repertoires with fewer than 30,000 or more than 120,000 public chains, plus five with anomalous nucleotide sharing. TCRdb provides this immuneACCESS table in a form limited to in-frame rearrangements. Some clones are lacking; in checked studies, under half of them reflect an unresolved V gene, and why the rest are absent is not known. V and J calls and clone size are given by that table; D and trimming were obtained from the DNA. The sample records fewer than 200,000 clones, about 76% of which are singletons. The ten largest clones add up to 2% to 2.5% of the sample.

The chain is encoded by TRBV25-1 joined to TRBJ2-3; 9 central nucleotides agree with TRBD2. Sequenced input: PBMCs. The sequence was collected from a female donor in good health and CMV-seronegative. For the CDR3, the sequence is CASRSSSGKDTQYF. The nucleotide sequence reads TGTGCCAGCAGAAGTTCTAGCGGGAAGGATACGCAGTATTTT. The reference TRBV25-1 and TRBJ2-3 proteins fill in what lies around the CDR3, so the full variable domain reads EADIYQTPRYLVIGTGKKITLECSQTMGHDKMYWYQQDPGMELHLIHYSYGVNSTEKGDLSSESTVSRIRTEHFPLTLESARPSHTSQYLCASRSSSGKDTQYFGPGTRLTVL.